What follows are 10 T cell receptor beta chains derived from one specimen sequenced in a study of blood T cell repertoires in COVID-19. Data came from immunoSEQ multiplex PCR; TCRdb stores just in-frame clones and leaves some out. This table has about 180,000 clones, 83% appearing once. Sequences were obtained from peripheral blood. These receptors were taken from a human donor in a cohort sampled during active COVID-19.

This chain's CDR3 is CASSPRDRGDYEQYF. CDR3 DNA: TGTGCCAGCAGCCCCCGGGACAGGGGGGACTACGAGCAGTACTTC. The chain couples TRBV7-9 to TRBJ2-7, with 11 bases matching TRBD1. The germline V gene has CDR1 SEHNR and CDR2 FQNEAQ (reference sequence). This CDR3 region has 15 residues. V lost 5 bases, J lost 3 bases, and 6 bases stayed unmatched.

The gene calls are TRBV4-3 and TRBJ2-6; a possible D gene is TRBD1 (6 bases). The CDR3 has 17 residues. V was trimmed by 4 bases and J by 1 base, leaving 14 bases between them. Germline-derived CDR1 and CDR2 are LGHNA and YSLEER. CDR3 amino acids: CASSPEGHLSGANVLTF. CDR3 sequence (DNA): TGCGCCAGCAGCCCCGAGGGACATTTATCTGGGGCCAACGTCCTGACTTTC.

The chain combines TRBV23-1 with TRBJ2-7; the match to TRBD1 covers 8 bases. TRBV23-1 is marked as an open reading frame, function uncertain. This CDR3 spans 14 amino acids. The junction had 5 bases not matched to a gene; V was cut back by 7 bases and J by 0 bases. CDR3: CASTRDRSSYEQYF. DNA for the CDR3: TGCGCCAGCACGCGGGACAGGAGCTCCTACGAGCAGTACTTC.

The chain joins TRBV13 to TRBJ2-7; TRBD2 aligns across 9 bases. Germline V gene data show CDR1 as PRHDT and CDR2 as FYEKMQ (reference sequence). There are 19 residues in the CDR3. Unmatched junction bases numbered 16, after V lost 0 bases and J lost 4 bases. The CDR3 protein is CASSLGPPGRSGRRYEQYF. For the CDR3, the DNA is TGTGCCAGCAGCTTAGGCCCCCCAGGGAGAAGCGGGAGGAGGTACGAGCAGTACTTC.

The CDR3 bases are TGTGCCAGCAGCTCCAGGTGGGCCGGCTACACCTTC. It is translated as CASSSRWAGYTF. The chain couples TRBV12-3 or TRBV12-4 to TRBJ1-2; unclear D gene. The V and J ends lost 6 bases and 8 bases respectively, with 13 bases between them. The CDR3 sequence is 12 residues long.

A single count supports this clone. This chain uses TRBV5-1 with TRBJ2-7, with D possibly matching TRBD1 (6 bases). CDR3 size: 15 residues. Per the germline V gene, CDR1 is SGHRS and CDR2 is YFSETQ. V lost 6 bases and J 5 bases, leaving 21 bases between the germline ends. The CDR3 spells CASTESKTGPHEQYF. CDR3 DNA sequence: TGCGCCAGCACCGAGTCTAAGACAGGTCCCCACGAGCAGTACTTC.

The J gene is TRBJ2-3, the V gene TRBV11-1; D is perhaps TRBD1 (6 bases). The CDR3 length is 16 residues. Germline CDR1 SGHAT, CDR2 FQDESV (reference sequence). Trimming removed 5 bases from V and 4 bases from J, with 19 bases in between. As DNA, the CDR3 is TGTGCCAGCAGCCACGAACAGGGTCTGAGACCAGATACGCAGTATTTT. Translated: CASSHEQGLRPDTQYF.

The DNA for the CDR3 is TGTGCCAGCACCCCTAATACGGGACAGGGCTACAATGAGCAGTTCTTC. Translated, it gives CASTPNTGQGYNEQFF. The chain couples TRBV6-4 to TRBJ2-1; 9 bases line up with TRBD1. The V gene's germline CDR1 is MRHNA and CDR2 SNTAGT. With 7 bases clipped from V and 3 bases from J, the junction kept 10 bases outside the gene matches. The CDR3 totals 16 residues.

The chain joins TRBV5-4 to TRBJ1-2; TRBD1 might be the D (6 bases). Trimming pared 0 bases from V and 4 bases from J, leaving 19 bases between. CDR3 length: 17 residues. Germline CDR1 is SGHNT and CDR2 is YYREEE (reference sequence). The CDR3 loop is CASSLDVVRDTGYGYTF. DNA of the CDR3: TGTGCCAGCAGCTTGGATGTTGTCCGGGACACGGGCTATGGCTACACCTTC. Drawing the rest from reference TRBV5-4 and TRBJ1-2, the complete variable domain is ETGVTQSPTHLIKTRGQQVTLRCSSQSGHNTVSWYQQALGQGPQFIFQYYREEENGRGNFPPRFSGLQFPNYSSELNVNALELDDSALYLCASSLDVVRDTGYGYTFGSGTRLTVV.

The rearrangement uses TRBV10-2 and TRBJ1-6; 9 bases are a match to TRBD1. The CDR3 is made up of 16 amino acids. Germline V gives CDR1 WSHSY, CDR2 SAAADI. The ends lost 7 bases at V and 5 bases at J; junction bases unmatched: 9. The CDR3 reads CASNPVQGANNSPLHF. The CDR3 DNA reads TGCGCCAGCAATCCAGTACAGGGGGCGAATAATTCACCCCTCCACTTT.